This T cell receptor beta chain appears in the sequencing data of a study of T cell responses to AZD1222 COVID-19 vaccine. The protocol was immunoSEQ multiplex PCR, while the TCRdb copy is restricted to in-frame clones and leaves out a portion. The sample consists of approximately 100,000 clones, 80% to 90% of them appearing once. V was pared by 5 bases and J by 2 bases, with 4 bases of the junction left unmatched. The CDR3 is made up of 14 amino acids. The germline V gene has CDR1 SEHNR and CDR2 FQNEAQ (reference sequence). Analysis merged second doses at about 4 or about 12 weeks. Sequencing used peripheral blood, obtained 28 days after the second AZD1222 dose. This chain links TRBV7-9 with TRBJ2-3, with 7 bases that match TRBD1. The receptor comes from an adult who received the AZD1222 COVID-19 vaccine. The CDR3 region has the DNA TGTGCCAGCAGCGAGGGACAGTACACAGATACGCAGTATTTT. Amino acids: CASSEGQYTDTQYF.